Reported below is one T cell receptor (beta chain). The antigen is undetermined. The libraries were made with immunoSEQ version 4 in survey mode. Libraries were prepared by immunoSEQ multiplex PCR; TCRdb keeps only in-frame clonotypes and omits some of them. The sample includes about 28,000 clones, roughly 78% seen only once; the top ten take 0.7% to 0.95%. The sample comes from a study of persistence of HIV-infected CD4 T cells. Background on the study: Suppressive ART had lasted a median of approximately eight years.

Deletions cut 1 base from V and 6 bases from J, with 13 bases between. This CDR3 is built from 15 residues. CDR1 is KGHDR, CDR2 SFDVKD, per germline. Cells were stimulated with CMV-infected fibroblast lysates at roughly 9.1 ug/mL. Memory cells lacking CD40L and CD69 with high CD45RO were sorted. The genes are TRBV24-1 and TRBJ2-3; tentatively, D is TRBD1 (6 bases). The receptor was isolated from an adult woman with HIV who was CMV-seropositive. The sequencing used CD4+ T cells sorted from PBMCs after roughly 18-hour stimulation, collected from a patient who received antiretroviral therapy. The CDR3 spells CATSDFGTGRDTQYF. The CDR3 DNA follows: TGTGCCACCAGTGATTTCGGCACAGGGCGGGATACGCAGTATTTT.